The 22 T cell receptor beta chains below were found in one sample sequenced in a study of T cell responses to AZD1222 COVID-19 vaccine. Some clones are missing from TCRdb's copy, which holds only in-frame ones; the method was immunoSEQ multiplex PCR. The profile covers nearly 35,000 clones, with approximately 84% appearing a single time and around 10% taken by the ten largest. Sequenced material: peripheral blood, taken 28 days after the second AZD1222 dose. Receptors were obtained from an adult who received the AZD1222 COVID-19 vaccine.

V gene TRBV27 combines with J gene TRBJ2-3; 8 bases are a match to TRBD2. With 9 bases clipped from V and 2 bases from J, the junction kept 13 bases outside the gene matches. This CDR3 is built from 16 residues. Germline V gene lookup returns CDR1 MNHEY and CDR2 SMNVEV (reference sequence). The CDR3 DNA sequence: TGTGCCAGTAAGGGGATCCAGCGGGGGTACACAGATACGCAGTATTTT. Amino acid sequence: CASKGIQRGYTDTQYF.

This chain connects TRBV5-1 to TRBJ2-7; D perhaps matches TRBD2 (6 bases). V was trimmed by 1 base and J by 5 bases, leaving 16 bases between them. Looked up from germline, CDR1 is SGHRS and CDR2 is YFSETQ. This CDR3 has 15 amino acids. The CDR3 nucleotides are TGCGCCAGCAGCTTGACGGGGGAGAGATCCCACGAGCAGTACTTC. Translating it yields CASSLTGERSHEQYF. Variable domain in full (rest from reference TRBV5-1 and TRBJ2-7): KAGVTQTPRYLIKTRGQQVTLSCSPISGHRSVSWYQQTPGQGLQFLFEYFSETQRNKGNFPGRFSGRQFSNSRSEMNVSTLELGDSALYLCASSLTGERSHEQYFGPGTRLTVT.

This chain connects TRBV24-1 to TRBJ1-5; a weak D match, TRBD1 (5 bases). This CDR3 comprises 16 residues. Looked up from germline, CDR1 is KGHDR and CDR2 is SFDVKD. V was clipped by 4 bases and J by 7 bases, with 19 bases between them. Here the CDR3 reads CATSDRAQAIGQPQHF. For the CDR3, the DNA is TGTGCCACCAGTGACCGGGCACAGGCTATAGGGCAGCCCCAGCATTTT.

This chain connects TRBV3-1 (or the pseudogene TRBV3-2) to TRBJ1-2; D may be TRBD1 (5 bases). Germline V CDR1 and CDR2: LGHDT, YNNKEL (reference sequence). Trimming stripped 4 bases from V and 5 bases from J, with 14 bases between. This CDR3 has 14 residues. The CDR3 sequence: CASSPSRVGYGYTF. The CDR3 DNA reads as TGTGCCAGCAGCCCCTCCAGGGTAGGGTATGGCTACACCTTC.

V gene TRBV21-1 combines with J gene TRBJ1-2; the DNA was not compared with TRBD1, the D call given in the table. TRBV21-1 is shown as a pseudogene. This CDR3 is 19 amino acids long. CDR3 DNA sequence: TGTGCCAGCAGCAATTTCGGCGGCATGAGCACAGGGTCGGACTATGGCTACACCTTC. Translated: CASSNFGGMSTGSDYGYTF.

This clone is a singleton in its sample. The genes are TRBV29-1 and TRBJ2-7; D is ambiguous. Germline V gene data show CDR1 as SQVTM and CDR2 as ANQGSEA. The CDR3 runs to 12 residues. The germline V and J ends were trimmed by 6 bases and 1 base, with 10 bases remaining between them. CDR3 in amino acids: CSVRTSSYEQYF. The CDR3 coding sequence is TGCAGCGTAAGGACGTCTTCCTACGAGCAGTACTTC.

The chain couples TRBV19 to TRBJ2-3, with TRBD2 matching over 7 bases. Per the germline V gene, CDR1 is LNHDA and CDR2 is SQIVND (reference sequence). Germline trimming cut 3 bases from V and 0 bases from J; bases unmatched to any gene: 12. The CDR3 totals 18 residues. DNA of the CDR3: TGTGCCAGTAGTATTTGGGACGGGTGGCGGGGGAGCACAGATACGCAGTATTTT. This codes for CASSIWDGWRGSTDTQYF.

This rearrangement joins TRBV14 to TRBJ1-1; D ambiguous. The V end was cut by 2 bases, the J end by 4 bases, with 5 bases between. Germline-derived CDR1 and CDR2 are SGHDN and FVKESK. The CDR3 loop spans 12 amino acids. The CDR3 bases are TGTGCCAGCAGCCAATGGGGCACTGAAGCTTTCTTT. Encoded protein: CASSQWGTEAFF.

The CDR3 spells CASGPGTSGADGELFF. The DNA of the CDR3 is TGTGCTAGTGGACCCGGGACTAGCGGGGCCGACGGGGAGCTGTTTTTT. V and J are TRBV12-5 and TRBJ2-2, with 13 bases fitting TRBD2. The CDR3 totals 16 residues. V was clipped by 6 bases and J by 7 bases; unmatched bases: 8. CDR1 LGHNT and CDR2 FRNRAP come from the germline V gene.

The chain uses TRBV12-5 and TRBJ2-3; the D call may be TRBD1 or TRBD2 (6 bases each). The CDR3 has 17 residues. Deletions cut 2 bases from V and 3 bases from J, with 18 bases between. From germline, CDR1 is LGHNT and CDR2 FRNRAP. This chain's CDR3 is CASGLNAKGGGTDTQYF. The CDR3 nucleotides read TGTGCTAGTGGTTTGAATGCAAAGGGGGGTGGGACAGATACGCAGTATTTT.

This sequence joins TRBV2 and TRBJ2-1, with D perhaps being TRBD1 or TRBD2 (5 bases each). With 10 bases removed from V and 6 bases from J, the gap between germline ends came to 16 bases. The germline V gene has CDR1 SNHLY and CDR2 FYNNEI. This CDR3 region has 13 residues. CDR3 in DNA: TGTGCCACGGGACCCGTTCTCGGCAATGAGCAGTTCTTC. It encodes CATGPVLGNEQFF.

The chain uses TRBV5-1 and TRBJ1-2; D unclear. The CDR3 contains 13 residues. Trimming removed 2 bases at V and 0 bases at J, with 5 bases between. Germline CDR1 is SGHRS and CDR2 is YFSETQ. This chain's CDR3 is CASSFEANYGYTF. CDR3 DNA: TGCGCCAGCAGCTTTGAAGCTAACTATGGCTACACCTTC.

The chain couples TRBV7-2 to TRBJ2-5; D might be TRBD2 (6 bases). V gave up 5 bases and J gave up 1 base, with 11 bases separating them. Per the germline V gene, CDR1 is SGHTA and CDR2 is FQGNSA. The CDR3 extends over 14 amino acids. The CDR3 spells CASSVGGAQETQYF. CDR3 DNA: TGTGCCAGCAGCGTGGGCGGGGCCCAAGAGACCCAGTACTTC.

The J gene is TRBJ2-5, the V gene TRBV9; TRBD2 matches 7 bases. Germline CDR1 is SGDLS and CDR2 is YYNGEE. V lost 4 bases and J lost 5; bases outside the gene matches: 14. CDR3 size: 16 residues. The CDR3 spells CASSPFTPGSGETQYF. The CDR3 DNA reads as TGTGCCAGCAGCCCCTTTACTCCGGGTAGCGGGGAGACCCAGTACTTC.

The rearrangement uses TRBV5-4 and TRBJ2-1, with 12 bases identical to TRBD2. The CDR3 has 17 amino acids. The ends lost 3 bases at V and 6 bases at J; junction bases unmatched: 10. The germline CDR1 and CDR2 sequences are SGHNT and YYREEE (reference sequence). The CDR3 DNA reads TGTGCCAGCAGCTCCCAAGCTAGCGGGAGGGCCGCCAATGAGCAGTTCTTC. It is translated as CASSSQASGRAANEQFF.

This chain connects TRBV7-2 to TRBJ2-1, with D possibly being TRBD1 or TRBD2 (5 bases each). The V and J ends lost 4 bases and 5 bases respectively, with 15 bases between them. There are 15 residues in the CDR3. Germline assignment: CDR1 SGHTA and CDR2 FQGNSA. Here the CDR3 DNA reads TGTGCCAGCAGCTCAACAGTCGGGGCCAACAATGAGCAGTTCTTC. Residues: CASSSTVGANNEQFF.

The gene calls are TRBV19 and TRBJ1-1, with D possibly TRBD1 on 6 matching bases. Germline CDR1 is LNHDA and CDR2 is SQIVND (reference sequence). The CDR3 spans 14 residues. Trimming cost V 3 bases and J 4 bases, with 12 bases left between them. CDR3 in amino acids: CASSITGWGTEAFF. Written as DNA, the CDR3 is TGTGCCAGTAGTATTACAGGGTGGGGCACTGAAGCTTTCTTT.

The chain links TRBV6-5 to TRBJ1-4; 8 bases match TRBD1. Germline V gives CDR1 MNHEY, CDR2 SVGAGI. This CDR3 has 15 residues. V lost 4 bases, J lost 3 bases, and 4 bases stayed unmatched. The CDR3 region is CASSSRTGSNEKLFF. CDR3 bases: TGTGCCAGCAGTTCACGGACAGGGTCTAATGAAAAACTGTTTTTT.

The chain combines TRBV5-6 with TRBJ1-6; TRBD1 is a possible D gene (5 bases). Germline CDR1 is SGHDT and CDR2 is YYEEEE. The CDR3 loop spans 14 amino acids. Trimming took 5 bases from V and 14 from J, leaving 20 bases between them. CDR3 sequence: CASRRGRGGRALHF. DNA for the CDR3: TGTGCCAGCAGACGCGGGAGGGGCGGAAGAGCCCTCCACTTT.

This clone came up a few times. The chain combines TRBV2 with TRBJ1-6, with D possibly TRBD1 on 6 matching bases. Trimming stripped 6 bases from V and 5 bases from J, with 14 bases between. The length of the CDR3 is 15 residues. Germline V CDR1 and CDR2: SNHLY, FYNNEI. The CDR3, as DNA: TGTGCCAGCAGCGTTCAGGGGTCGGATAATTCACCCCTCCACTTT. It encodes CASSVQGSDNSPLHF.

This rearrangement joins TRBV6-5 to TRBJ1-2; TRBD1 matches at 8 bases. Germline trimming cut 10 bases from V and 2 bases from J; bases unmatched to any gene: 6. The CDR3 runs to 13 residues. The germline V gene encodes CDR1 MNHEY and CDR2 SVGAGI. The CDR3 nucleotides read TGTGCCACCGCGGACAGGGCAAACTATGGCTACACCTTC. This translates into CATADRANYGYTF.

DNA for the CDR3: TGTGCCAGCGACGACACCGGGGAGCTGTTTTTT. Its translation: CASDDTGELFF. The rearrangement uses TRBV27 and TRBJ2-2; D unclear. The CDR3 is 11 residues long. Per the germline V gene, CDR1 is MNHEY and CDR2 is SMNVEV (reference sequence). V was pared by 8 bases and J by 3 bases, with 4 bases between.